This entry lists 2 T cell receptor beta chains sequenced from one sample in a study of cytomegalovirus exposure and HLA in healthy donors. In the PCR, 60 Vbeta and 13 Jbeta primers were used. Sequencing was performed with immunoSEQ multiplex PCR; in TCRdb, only in-frame clones are kept and a portion is missing. Seen here are 90,000 to 110,000 clones, less than 80% observed once, and the top ten hold 1% to 1.5%. Sequences were obtained from PBMCs. These receptors were collected from a man between 25 and 39 years old in good health and CMV-seronegative.

The V call is TRBV9, the J call TRBJ1-2; 8 nucleotides line up with TRBD1. Losses at the gene ends were 4 bases for V and 5 bases for J; bases not matched to a gene: 10. From germline, CDR1 is SGDLS and CDR2 YYNGEE. The CDR3 consists of 15 residues. CDR3 loop: CASSPDQGARYGYTF. The CDR3 nucleotides read TGTGCCAGCAGCCCCGACCAGGGGGCGCGATATGGCTACACCTTC.

V usage is TRBV6-1 and J usage is TRBJ2-5; perhaps TRBD2 as D (6 bases). CDR1 MNHNS and CDR2 SASEGT come from the germline V gene. V shed 8 bases and J shed 1 base, with 11 bases lying between them. The CDR3 consists of 13 residues. The CDR3 is CASLGLSQETQYF. CDR3 in DNA: TGTGCCAGCCTGGGACTCTCCCAAGAGACCCAGTACTTC.